The rows below give T cell receptor beta chains drawn from one sample of a study of tumor-infiltrating lymphocytes in localized non-small cell lung cancer. This table comes from immunoSEQ multiplex PCR, and its TCRdb copy is limited to in-frame clones, with some not included. The sample includes roughly 16,000 clones, 73% of them seen just once. The specimen sequenced was lung tumor tissue. All receptors come from a human donor with non-small cell lung cancer. The CDR3 runs from the conserved cysteine through the conserved F or W. Fields, in order: V gene, clone size, J gene, D gene, CDR3 protein, CDR3 DNA. The D gene is left open where the match is weak. Part of the rows lack a size; the others show once, few, many or a class for expanded clones.

TRBV2,.,TRBJ1-1,.,CASSVIRTTEAFF,TGTGCCAGCAGTGTAATCCGGACCACTGAAGCTTTCTTT
TRBV6-1,.,TRBJ1-2,.,CASSEIGYGYTF,TGTGCCAGCAGTGAAATCGGGTATGGCTACACCTTC
TRBV7-2,.,TRBJ2-3,.,CASSLGGADTQYF,TGTGCCAGCAGCTTAGGGGGGGCAGATACGCAGTATTTT
TRBV7-2,.,TRBJ1-1,.,CASSLGEGRRTEAFF,TGTGCCAGCAGCTTAGGCGAGGGGCGCCGAACTGAAGCTTTCTTT
TRBV19,few,TRBJ1-5,TRBD1,CASSISLGQGALNQPQHF,TGTGCCAGTAGTATATCTCTGGGACAGGGGGCCCTCAATCAGCCCCAGCATTTT
TRBV5-1,.,TRBJ1-1,TRBD1,CASSGGQGRTEAFF,TGCGCCAGCAGCGGCGGACAGGGGAGAACTGAAGCTTTCTTT
TRBV6-1,.,TRBJ1-1,TRBD1,CASSGGGQGAFRITEAFF,TGTGCCAGCAGTGGGGGGGGACAGGGGGCATTTCGCATCACTGAAGCTTTCTTT
TRBV13,.,TRBJ2-7,TRBD2,CASSSVVAGVEQYF,TGTGCCAGCAGCTCCGTGGTAGCGGGAGTCGAGCAGTACTTC
TRBV10-1,.,TRBJ2-7,.,CASSEWQPDGEQYF,TGCGCCAGCAGTGAGTGGCAGCCAGACGGGGAGCAGTACTTC
TRBV28,.,TRBJ1-1,.,CASSPIEWSASEAFF,TGTGCCAGCTCCCCCATTGAGTGGTCAGCCAGTGAAGCTTTCTTT
TRBV19,.,TRBJ1-4,.,CASSLQRNEKLFF,TGTGCCAGTAGTCTTCAGCGGAATGAAAAACTGTTTTTT
TRBV29-1,few,TRBJ1-2,.,CSTTGTDYGYTF,TGCAGCACCACCGGGACGGACTATGGCTACACCTTC
TRBV11-2,.,TRBJ2-1,.,CASSLVASLGEQFF,TGTGCCAGCAGCTTAGTAGCATCCCTCGGTGAGCAGTTCTTC
TRBV5-1,.,TRBJ1-5,.,CASSLGPHQPQHF,TGCGCCAGCAGCTTAGGCCCTCATCAGCCCCAGCATTTT